The sequence of this T cell receptor (beta chain) was determined in a study of blood T cell repertoires in COVID-19. Across the whole study: Donors in the United States, Italy and Spain gave samples during acute or convalescent COVID-19. T cells, B-cell-depleted T cells, or PBMCs supplied cDNA or gDNA.

As handled by the study authors: Scientists estimated how many nucleated cells there were by amplifying reference gene primers. Repertoires were generated with immunoSEQ multiplex PCR, while TCRdb's copy carries only in-frame clones and drops some. V, J and clone size are those of that table, while D and trimming were read from the DNA. Found here are some 110,000 clones, about nine tenths of them singletons; the top ten hold 4% to 5%. The length of the CDR3 is 20 residues. Germline CDR1 SGDLS, CDR2 YYNGEE. V lost 4 bases and J lost 0, with 23 bases in between. This TCR was recovered from a middle-aged man with acute or convalescent COVID-19. Sample: peripheral blood. The chain uses TRBV9 and TRBJ2-6; D is unresolved. The CDR3 region is CASSPRPKETLGSGANVLTF. Here the CDR3 DNA reads TGTGCCAGCAGCCCGCGACCAAAGGAGACCCTAGGCTCTGGGGCCAACGTCCTGACTTTC.